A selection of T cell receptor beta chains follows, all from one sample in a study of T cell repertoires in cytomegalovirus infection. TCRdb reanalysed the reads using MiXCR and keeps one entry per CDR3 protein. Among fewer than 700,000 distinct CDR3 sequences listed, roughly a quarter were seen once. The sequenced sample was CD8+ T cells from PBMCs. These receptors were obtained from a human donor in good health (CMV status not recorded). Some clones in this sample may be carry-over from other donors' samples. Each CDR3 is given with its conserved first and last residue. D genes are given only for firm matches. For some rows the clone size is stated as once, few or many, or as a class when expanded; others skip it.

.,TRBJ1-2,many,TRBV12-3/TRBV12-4,CASLFRGHGYTF,TGTGCCAGCCTCTTCAGGGGACATGGCTACACCTTC
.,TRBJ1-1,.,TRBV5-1,CASSLEVLGTTEAFF,TGCGCCAGCAGCTTGGAAGTCCTAGGAACGACTGAAGCTTTCTTT
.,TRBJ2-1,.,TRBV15,CATRQDLTEQFF,TGTGCCACCCGACAAGACTTGACAGAGCAGTTCTTC
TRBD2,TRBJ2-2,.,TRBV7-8,CASSPWGGDPNTGELFF,TGTGCCAGCAGCCCCTGGGGGGGGGACCCGAACACCGGGGAGCTGTTTTTT
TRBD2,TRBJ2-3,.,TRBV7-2,CASSLGTRSTDTQYF,TGTGCCAGCAGCTTGGGGACTAGGAGCACAGATACGCAGTATTTT
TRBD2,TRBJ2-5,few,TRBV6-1,CASSVAGNQETQYF,TGTGCCAGCAGTGTAGCGGGGAACCAAGAGACCCAGTACTTC
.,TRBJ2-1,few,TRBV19,CASSMWESEQFF,TGTGCCAGTAGTATGTGGGAATCTGAGCAGTTCTTC
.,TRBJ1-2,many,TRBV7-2,CASSLRAIDGYTF,TGTGCCAGCAGCTTACGAGCGATCGATGGCTACACCTTC
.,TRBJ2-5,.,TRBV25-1,CASSHMSDEETQYF,TGTGCCAGCAGCCATATGAGCGACGAAGAGACCCAGTACTTC
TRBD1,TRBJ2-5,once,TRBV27,CASTDRGQETQYF,TGTGCCAGCACCGACAGGGGTCAAGAGACCCAGTACTTC
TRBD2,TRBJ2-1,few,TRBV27,CASSLMGGSSYNEQFF,TGTGCCAGCAGTTTAATGGGGGGGAGCTCCTACAATGAGCAGTTCTTC
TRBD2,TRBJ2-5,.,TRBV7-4,CASLTTSGQETQYF,TGTGCCAGCCTTACCACTAGCGGCCAAGAGACCCAGTACTTC
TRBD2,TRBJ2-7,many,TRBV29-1,CSVVGIPGLAGYEQYF,TGCAGCGTTGTGGGGATTCCGGGACTAGCGGGGTACGAGCAGTACTTC
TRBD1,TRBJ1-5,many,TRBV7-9,CASSLSGTGEGQPQHF,TGTGCCAGCAGCTTATCCGGGACAGGCGAAGGTCAGCCCCAGCATTTT
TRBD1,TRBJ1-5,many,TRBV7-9,CALGDREDQPQHF,TGTGCCTTAGGGGACAGGGAAGATCAGCCCCAGCATTTT
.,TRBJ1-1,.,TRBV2,CASSELTQPNTEAFF,TGTGCCAGCAGTGAACTGACACAACCGAACACTGAAGCTTTCTTT
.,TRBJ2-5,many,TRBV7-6,CASSLSREYRETQYF,TGTGCCAGCAGCTTATCGCGAGAGTATCGGGAGACCCAGTACTTC
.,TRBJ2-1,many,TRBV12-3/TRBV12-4,CASSRPSTSYNEQFF,TGTGCCAGCAGCAGACCCTCAACTTCCTACAATGAGCAGTTCTTC
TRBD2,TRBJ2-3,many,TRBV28,CASTGLAGPSTDTQYF,TGTGCCAGCACCGGACTAGCGGGGCCTAGCACAGATACGCAGTATTTT
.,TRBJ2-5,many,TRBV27,CASSLSLGAEETQYF,TGTGCCAGCAGTTTATCGTTGGGGGCCGAAGAGACCCAGTACTTC
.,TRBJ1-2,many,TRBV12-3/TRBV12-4,CASSSSSGSFGPGYTF,TGTGCCAGCAGTTCCTCCTCAGGTTCCTTCGGGCCTGGCTACACCTTC
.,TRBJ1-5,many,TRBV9,CASSVAGGHQPQHF,TGTGCCAGCAGCGTAGCGGGCGGACATCAGCCCCAGCATTTT